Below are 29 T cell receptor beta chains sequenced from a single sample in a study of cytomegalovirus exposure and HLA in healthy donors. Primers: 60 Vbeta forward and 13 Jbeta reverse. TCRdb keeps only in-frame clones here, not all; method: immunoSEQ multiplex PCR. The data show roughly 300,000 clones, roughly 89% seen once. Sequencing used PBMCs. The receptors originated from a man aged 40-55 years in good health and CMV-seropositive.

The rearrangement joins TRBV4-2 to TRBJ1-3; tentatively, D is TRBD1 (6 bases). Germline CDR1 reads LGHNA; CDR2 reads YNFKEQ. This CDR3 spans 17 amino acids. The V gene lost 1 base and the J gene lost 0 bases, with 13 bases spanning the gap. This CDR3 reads CASSQAGQSLSGNTIYF. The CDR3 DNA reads TGTGCCAGCAGCCAAGCTGGACAGTCACTCTCTGGAAACACCATATATTTT.

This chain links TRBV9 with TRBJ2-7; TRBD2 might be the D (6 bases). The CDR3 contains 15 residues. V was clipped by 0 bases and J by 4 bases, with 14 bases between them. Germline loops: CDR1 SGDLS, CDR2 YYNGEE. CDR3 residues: CASSVVPSASYEQYF. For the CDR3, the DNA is TGTGCCAGCAGCGTAGTGCCTAGCGCATCGTACGAGCAGTACTTC. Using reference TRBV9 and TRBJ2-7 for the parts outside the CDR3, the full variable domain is DSGVTQTPKHLITATGQRVTLRCSPRSGDLSVYWYQQSLDQGLQFLIQYYNGEERAKGNILERFSAQQFPDLHSELNLSSLELGDSALYFCASSVVPSASYEQYFGPGTRLTVT.

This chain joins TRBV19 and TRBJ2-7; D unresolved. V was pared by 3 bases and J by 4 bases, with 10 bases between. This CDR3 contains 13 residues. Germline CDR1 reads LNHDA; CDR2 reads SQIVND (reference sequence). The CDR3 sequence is CASSMSKAYEQYF. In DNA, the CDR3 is TGTGCCAGTAGTATGTCGAAAGCTTACGAGCAGTACTTC.

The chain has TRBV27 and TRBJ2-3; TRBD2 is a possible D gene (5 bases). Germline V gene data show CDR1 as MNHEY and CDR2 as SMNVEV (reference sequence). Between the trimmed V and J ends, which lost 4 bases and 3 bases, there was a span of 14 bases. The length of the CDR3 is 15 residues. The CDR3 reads CASSSAGDETDTQYF. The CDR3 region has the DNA TGTGCCAGCAGTTCCGCCGGGGATGAAACAGATACGCAGTATTTT.

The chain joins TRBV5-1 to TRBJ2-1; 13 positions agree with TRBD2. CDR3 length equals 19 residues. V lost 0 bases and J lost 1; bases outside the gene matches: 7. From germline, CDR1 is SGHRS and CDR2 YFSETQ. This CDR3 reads CASSLAGLAGVRSYNEQFF. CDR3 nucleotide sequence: TGCGCCAGCAGCTTGGCCGGACTAGCGGGAGTAAGATCCTACAATGAGCAGTTCTTC.

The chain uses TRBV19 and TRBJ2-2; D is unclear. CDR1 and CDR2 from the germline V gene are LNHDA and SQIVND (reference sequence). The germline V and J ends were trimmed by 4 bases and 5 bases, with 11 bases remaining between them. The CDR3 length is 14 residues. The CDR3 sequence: CASSTRQTTGELFF. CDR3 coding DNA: TGTGCCAGTAGTACCCGACAAACAACCGGGGAGCTGTTTTTT.

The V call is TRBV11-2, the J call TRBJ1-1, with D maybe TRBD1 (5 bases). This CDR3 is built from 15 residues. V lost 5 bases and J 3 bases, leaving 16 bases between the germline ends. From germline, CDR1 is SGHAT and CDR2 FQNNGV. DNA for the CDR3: TGTGCCAGCAGCCGACTTAGGGGAGGAGACACTGAAGCTTTCTTT. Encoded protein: CASSRLRGGDTEAFF.

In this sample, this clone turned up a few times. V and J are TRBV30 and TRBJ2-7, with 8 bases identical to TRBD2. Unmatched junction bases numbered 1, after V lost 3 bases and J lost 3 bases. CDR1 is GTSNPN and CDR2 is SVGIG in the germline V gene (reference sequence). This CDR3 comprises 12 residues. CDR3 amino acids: CAWRGTSYEQYF. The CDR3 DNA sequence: TGTGCCTGGAGGGGGACTAGCTACGAGCAGTACTTC.

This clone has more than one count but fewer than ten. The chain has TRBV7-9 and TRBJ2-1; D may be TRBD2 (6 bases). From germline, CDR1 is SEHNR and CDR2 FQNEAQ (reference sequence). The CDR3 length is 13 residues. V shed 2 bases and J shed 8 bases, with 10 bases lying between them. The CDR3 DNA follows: TGTGCCAGCAGCTTAATCTCGGGGGATGAGCAGTTCTTC. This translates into CASSLISGDEQFF.

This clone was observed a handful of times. For the CDR3, the DNA is TGTGCCAGCAGCGTAGCAGGCTTTCTCCACTTT. Its translation is CASSVAGFLHF. The V gene is TRBV9, the J gene TRBJ1-6; unclear D gene. V was cut by 0 bases and J by 16 bases, with 8 bases left in between. Germline-derived CDR1 and CDR2 are SGDLS and YYNGEE. This CDR3 is built from 11 residues.

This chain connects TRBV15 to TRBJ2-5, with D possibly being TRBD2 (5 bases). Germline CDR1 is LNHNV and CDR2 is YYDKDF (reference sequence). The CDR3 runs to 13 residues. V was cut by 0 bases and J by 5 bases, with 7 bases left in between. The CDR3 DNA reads TGTGCCACCAGCAGAGATGAGGGCGAGACCCAGTACTTC. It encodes CATSRDEGETQYF.

The CDR3: CASSQEGGPGELFF. In DNA form, the CDR3 reads TGCGCCAGCAGCCAGGAGGGCGGACCCGGGGAGCTGTTTTTT. The V gene is TRBV4-3, the J gene TRBJ2-2, with TRBD2 as a possible D gene (6 bases). The V gene's germline CDR1 is LGHNA and CDR2 YSLEER. The CDR3 is 14 amino acids. Trimming removed 3 bases at V and 6 bases at J, with 11 bases between.

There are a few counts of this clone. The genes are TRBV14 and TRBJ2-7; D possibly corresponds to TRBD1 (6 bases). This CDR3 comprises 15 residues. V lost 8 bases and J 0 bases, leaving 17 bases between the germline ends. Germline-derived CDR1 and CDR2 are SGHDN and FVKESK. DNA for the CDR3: TGTGCCAGCGGACCCAGGGGCGTTAGCTCCTACGAGCAGTACTTC. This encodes CASGPRGVSSYEQYF.

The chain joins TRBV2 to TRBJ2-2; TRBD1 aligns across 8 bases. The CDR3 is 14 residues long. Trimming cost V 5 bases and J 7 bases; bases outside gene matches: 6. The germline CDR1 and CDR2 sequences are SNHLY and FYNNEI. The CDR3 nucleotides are TGTGCCAGCAGTTCCTCAACAGGGGGCGGGGAGCTGTTTTTT. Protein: CASSSSTGGGELFF.

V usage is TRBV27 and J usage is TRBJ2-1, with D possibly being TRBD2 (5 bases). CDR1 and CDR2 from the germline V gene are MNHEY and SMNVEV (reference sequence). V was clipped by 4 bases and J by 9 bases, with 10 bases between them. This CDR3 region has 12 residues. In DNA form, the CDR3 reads TGTGCCAGCAGTTCCCGGACTCTTGAGCAGTTCTTC. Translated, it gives CASSSRTLEQFF.

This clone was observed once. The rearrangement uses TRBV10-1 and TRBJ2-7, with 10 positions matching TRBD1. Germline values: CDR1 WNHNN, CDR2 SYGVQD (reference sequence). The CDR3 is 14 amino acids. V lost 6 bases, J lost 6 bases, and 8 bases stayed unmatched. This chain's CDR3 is CASSAGTGVREQYF. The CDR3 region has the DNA TGCGCCAGCAGCGCCGGGACAGGGGTTCGCGAGCAGTACTTC.

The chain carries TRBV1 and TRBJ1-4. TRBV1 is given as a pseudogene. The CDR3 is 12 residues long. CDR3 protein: CTSRPGGEKLFF. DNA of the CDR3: TGCACCAGCAGACCGGGCGGGGAAAAACTGTTTTTT.

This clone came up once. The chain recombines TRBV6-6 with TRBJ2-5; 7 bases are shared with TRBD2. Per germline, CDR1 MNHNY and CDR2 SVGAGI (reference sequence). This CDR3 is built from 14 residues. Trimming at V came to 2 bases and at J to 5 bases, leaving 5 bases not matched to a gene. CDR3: CASSYGGGKETQYF. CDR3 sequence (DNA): TGTGCCAGCAGTTACGGCGGGGGAAAGGAGACCCAGTACTTC.

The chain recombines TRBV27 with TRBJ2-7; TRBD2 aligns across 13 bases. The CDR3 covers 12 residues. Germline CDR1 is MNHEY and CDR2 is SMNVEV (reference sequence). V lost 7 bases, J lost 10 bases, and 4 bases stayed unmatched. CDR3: CASTGLAGVQYF. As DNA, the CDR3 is TGTGCCAGCACCGGACTAGCGGGAGTCCAGTACTTC.

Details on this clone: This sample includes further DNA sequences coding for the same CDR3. The CDR3, as DNA: TGCAGCGTTACAGGGGGAGGCTCCTACGAGCAGTACTTC. Amino acids: CSVTGGGSYEQYF. This rearrangement joins TRBV29-1 to TRBJ2-7, with TRBD1 identical over 8 bases. J gave up 0 bases and V 5 bases, and 3 bases lay outside the gene matches. CDR1 is SQVTM and CDR2 is ANQGSEA in the germline V gene. This CDR3 spans 13 amino acids.

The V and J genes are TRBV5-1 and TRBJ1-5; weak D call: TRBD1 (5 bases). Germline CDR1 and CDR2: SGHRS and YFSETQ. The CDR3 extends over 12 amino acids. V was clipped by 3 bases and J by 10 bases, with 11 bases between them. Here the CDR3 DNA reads TGCGCCAGCAGCTCCGGGCAGGGCCCCCAGCATTTT. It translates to CASSSGQGPQHF.

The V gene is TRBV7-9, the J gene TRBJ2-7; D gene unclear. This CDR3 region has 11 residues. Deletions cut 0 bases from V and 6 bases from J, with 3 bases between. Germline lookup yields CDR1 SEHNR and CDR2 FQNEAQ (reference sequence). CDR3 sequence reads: CASSLAGEQYF. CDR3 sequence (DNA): TGTGCCAGCAGCTTAGCCGGCGAGCAGTACTTC.

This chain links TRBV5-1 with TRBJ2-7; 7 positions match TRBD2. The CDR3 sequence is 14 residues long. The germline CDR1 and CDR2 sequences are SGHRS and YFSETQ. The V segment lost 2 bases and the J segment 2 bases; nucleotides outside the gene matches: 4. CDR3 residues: CASSLASGPYEQYF. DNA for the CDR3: TGCGCCAGCAGCTTAGCTAGCGGTCCCTACGAGCAGTACTTC.

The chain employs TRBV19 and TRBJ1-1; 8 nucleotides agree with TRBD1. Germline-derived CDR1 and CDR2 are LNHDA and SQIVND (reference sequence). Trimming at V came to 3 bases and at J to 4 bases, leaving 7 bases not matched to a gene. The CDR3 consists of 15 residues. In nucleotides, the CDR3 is TGTGCCAGTAGTATTTTCCAGGGGGCCCCCACTGAAGCTTTCTTT. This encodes CASSIFQGAPTEAFF.

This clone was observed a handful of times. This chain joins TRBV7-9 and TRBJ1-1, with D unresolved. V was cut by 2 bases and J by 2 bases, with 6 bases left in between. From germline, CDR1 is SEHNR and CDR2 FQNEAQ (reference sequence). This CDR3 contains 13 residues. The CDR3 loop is CASSLKSNTEAFF. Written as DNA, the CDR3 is TGTGCCAGCAGCTTAAAATCAAACACTGAAGCTTTCTTT.

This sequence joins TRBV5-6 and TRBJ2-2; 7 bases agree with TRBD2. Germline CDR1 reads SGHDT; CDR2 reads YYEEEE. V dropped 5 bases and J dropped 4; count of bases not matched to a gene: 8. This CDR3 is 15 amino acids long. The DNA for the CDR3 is TGTGCCAGCAGACTACGCGGGAGTAGCACCGGGGAGCTGTTTTTT. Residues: CASRLRGSSTGELFF.

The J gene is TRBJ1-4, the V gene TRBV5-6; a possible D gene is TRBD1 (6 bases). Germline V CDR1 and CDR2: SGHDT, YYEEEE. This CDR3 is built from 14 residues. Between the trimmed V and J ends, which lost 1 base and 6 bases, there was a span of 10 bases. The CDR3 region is CASSLIPGDEKLFF. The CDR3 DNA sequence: TGTGCCAGCAGCTTGATACCAGGGGATGAAAAACTGTTTTTT.

CDR3 residues: CASSSVMWGGHEQYF. In DNA, the CDR3 is TGTGCCAGCAGCTCCGTGATGTGGGGGGGCCACGAGCAGTACTTC. The chain combines TRBV7-8 with TRBJ2-7, with D possibly TRBD2 on 7 matching bases. Between the trimmed V and J ends, which lost 4 bases and 5 bases, there was a span of 18 bases. The germline CDR1 and CDR2 sequences are SGHVS and FQNEAQ. The CDR3 has 15 amino acids.

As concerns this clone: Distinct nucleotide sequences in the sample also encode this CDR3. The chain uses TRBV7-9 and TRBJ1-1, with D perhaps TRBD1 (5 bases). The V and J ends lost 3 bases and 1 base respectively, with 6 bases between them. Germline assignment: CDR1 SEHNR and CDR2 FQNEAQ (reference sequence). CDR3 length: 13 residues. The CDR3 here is CASSFTGNTEAFF. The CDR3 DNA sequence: TGTGCCAGCAGCTTCACAGGGAACACTGAAGCTTTCTTT.